Below, 11 T cell receptor beta chains from the same sample are listed, as sequenced in a study of OX40 agonist ivuxolimab in advanced cancers. Clones were read by immunoSEQ multiplex PCR, and TCRdb kept only the in-frame ones, dropping some. The sample has around 63,000 clones, approximately 80% seen once. Sequences were derived from CD4+ or CD8+ T cells sorted from blood, sampled in a trial of the OX40 agonist ivuxolimab. These TCRs come from an adult with an advanced solid tumor such as melanoma, head and neck, liver or kidney cancer.

The chain links TRBV7-6 to TRBJ2-3; perhaps TRBD1 as D (5 bases). Trimming left V 5 bases short and J 2 bases short, with 14 bases between. The CDR3 is made up of 15 amino acids. Looked up from germline, CDR1 is SGHVS and CDR2 is FNYEAQ. CDR3 protein: CASSETGVHTDTQYF. The DNA of the CDR3 is TGTGCCAGCAGCGAAACAGGAGTACACACAGATACGCAGTATTTT.

V gene TRBV10-3 combines with J gene TRBJ1-1, with unresolved D. CDR1 is ENHRY and CDR2 is SYGVKD in the germline V gene. The V gene lost 2 bases and the J gene lost 4 bases, with 5 bases spanning the gap. The CDR3 runs to 12 residues. CDR3 sequence (DNA): TGTGCCATCAGTGAGGGGGTCACTGAAGCTTTCTTT. This codes for CAISEGVTEAFF.

This clone is classed as medium-sized. V usage is TRBV6-5 and J usage is TRBJ1-1; no definite D call. CDR1 is MNHEY and CDR2 is SVGAGI in the germline V gene. The CDR3 contains 14 residues. The V and J ends lost 0 bases and 3 bases respectively, with 8 bases between them. Here the CDR3 reads CASSYSNAHTEAFF. CDR3 bases: TGTGCCAGCAGTTACTCGAATGCCCACACTGAAGCTTTCTTT.

V gene TRBV4-3 combines with J gene TRBJ1-4; the D is unclear. The V gene's germline CDR1 is LGHNA and CDR2 YSLEER. This CDR3 has 13 amino acids. Trimming removed 4 bases at V and 5 bases at J, with 8 bases between. The DNA of the CDR3 is TGCGCCAGCAGCCCCCTGGGGAATGAAAAACTGTTTTTT. Protein product: CASSPLGNEKLFF.

The rearrangement joins TRBV6-5 to TRBJ2-3, with a weak D call TRBD2 (6 bases). The CDR3 length is 13 residues. V dropped 8 bases and J dropped 1 base, with 10 bases sitting between them. Germline loops: CDR1 MNHEY, CDR2 SVGAGI. The CDR3 here is CASGGYGTDTQYF. The CDR3 bases are TGTGCCAGCGGAGGGTACGGCACAGATACGCAGTATTTT.

A few counts support this clone. The chain joins TRBV27 to TRBJ2-7; TRBD2 agrees at 12 bases. V shed 4 bases and J 3 bases; nucleotides not matched to a gene: 4. This CDR3 is built from 15 residues. The germline V gene has CDR1 MNHEY and CDR2 SMNVEV (reference sequence). The CDR3 loop reads CASSSPTSGSYEQYF. DNA of the CDR3: TGTGCCAGCAGTTCCCCGACTAGCGGGAGCTACGAGCAGTACTTC.

The chain is built from TRBV27 and TRBJ1-2; the D gene is possibly TRBD1 (5 bases). The V end was cut by 4 bases, the J end by 4 bases, with 13 bases between. Germline V gene sequence: CDR1 MNHEY, CDR2 SMNVEV (reference sequence). This CDR3 is 14 amino acids long. The CDR3 DNA reads as TGTGCCAGCAGTTCCCCAGGGAAAGCCTATGGCTACACCTTC. Protein sequence: CASSSPGKAYGYTF.

The chain employs TRBV27 and TRBJ1-6; D remains unclear. V dropped 3 bases and J dropped 5 bases, with 8 bases sitting between them. Per the germline V gene, CDR1 is MNHEY and CDR2 is SMNVEV (reference sequence). This CDR3 has 14 residues. The CDR3 DNA is TGTGCCAGCAGTTTTCAGGTGAATAATTCACCCCTCCACTTT. Residues: CASSFQVNNSPLHF.

The CDR3 sequence: CASRDGPSYEQYF. The CDR3 nucleotides are TGTGCCAGCAGGGATGGACCCTCCTACGAGCAGTACTTC. This sequence joins TRBV5-4 and TRBJ2-7; D is unresolved. The length of the CDR3 is 13 residues. V was cut by 5 bases and J by 0 bases, with 9 bases left in between. Germline V gene sequence: CDR1 SGHNT, CDR2 YYREEE (reference sequence).

The rearrangement links TRBV11-1 to TRBJ2-1, with 12 nucleotides matching TRBD2. CDR1 SGHAT and CDR2 FQDESV come from the germline V gene (reference sequence). With V trimmed by 3 bases and J by 7 bases, 7 bases remained unmatched. The CDR3 is 16 amino acids. CDR3 in amino acids: CASSFASGRARNEQFF. The CDR3 DNA follows: TGTGCCAGCAGCTTCGCTAGCGGGAGGGCGCGTAATGAGCAGTTCTTC.

The chain joins TRBV4-3 to TRBJ2-3; 7 bases line up with TRBD2. V lost 4 bases to trimming and J lost 4 bases; unmatched junction nucleotides: 8. The germline gives CDR1 LGHNA, CDR2 YSLEER. The CDR3 sequence is 15 residues long. The CDR3 is CASSPGAGLADTQYF. CDR3 nucleotide sequence: TGCGCCAGCAGCCCGGGAGCGGGACTCGCAGATACGCAGTATTTT.